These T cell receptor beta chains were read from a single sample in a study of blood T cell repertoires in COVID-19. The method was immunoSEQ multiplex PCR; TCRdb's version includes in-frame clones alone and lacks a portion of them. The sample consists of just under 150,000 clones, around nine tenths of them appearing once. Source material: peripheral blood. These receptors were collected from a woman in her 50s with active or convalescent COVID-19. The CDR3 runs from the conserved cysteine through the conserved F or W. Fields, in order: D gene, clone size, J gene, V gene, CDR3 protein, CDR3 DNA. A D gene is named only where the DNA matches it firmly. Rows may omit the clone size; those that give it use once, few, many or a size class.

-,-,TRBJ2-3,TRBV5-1,CASSFQTPVADTQYF,TGCGCCAGCAGCTTCCAAACGCCGGTTGCAGATACGCAGTATTTT
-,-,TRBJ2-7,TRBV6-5,CASSRLPLEYEQYF,TGTGCCAGCAGTCGACTCCCTTTAGAATACGAGCAGTACTTC
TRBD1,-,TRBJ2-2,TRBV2,CASIGDRNTGELFF,TGTGCCAGCATTGGGGACAGGAACACCGGGGAGCTGTTTTTT
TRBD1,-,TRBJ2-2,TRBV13,CASSGTGAGELFF,TGTGCCAGCAGCGGGACAGGGGCCGGGGAGCTGTTTTTT
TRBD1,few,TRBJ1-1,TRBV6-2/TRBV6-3,CASSDRGVTEAFF,TGTGCCAGCAGTGACAGGGGTGTCACTGAAGCTTTCTTT
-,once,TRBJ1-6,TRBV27,CASSLASSGSPLHF,TGTGCCAGCAGTTTAGCATCCTCGGGTTCACCCCTCCACTTT
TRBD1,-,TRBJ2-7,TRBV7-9,CASSRQGAGEQYF,TGTGCCAGCAGCCGACAGGGGGCAGGGGAGCAGTACTTC
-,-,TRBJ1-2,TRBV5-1,CASSLVGAARDGYTF,TGCGCCAGCAGCTTGGTGGGGGCGGCTCGAGATGGCTACACCTTC
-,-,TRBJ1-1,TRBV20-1,CSAPEVGKAFF,TGCAGTGCTCCCGAGGTCGGAAAAGCTTTCTTT
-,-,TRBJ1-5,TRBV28,CASSSSAVLSNQPQHF,TGTGCCAGCAGTTCCTCGGCGGTCTTGAGCAATCAGCCCCAGCATTTT
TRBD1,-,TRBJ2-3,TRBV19,CASSIRDSGADTQYF,TGTGCCAGTAGTATACGGGACAGTGGGGCAGATACGCAGTATTTT
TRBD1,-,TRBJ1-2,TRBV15,CATSREQGWAYGYTF,TGTGCCACCAGCAGAGAACAGGGGTGGGCCTATGGCTACACCTTC
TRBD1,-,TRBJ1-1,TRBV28,CASSLGQGNTEAFF,TGTGCCAGCAGTTTGGGACAGGGGAACACTGAAGCTTTCTTT
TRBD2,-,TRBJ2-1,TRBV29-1,CSVGSRGAGDEQFF,TGCAGCGTTGGCTCTCGGGGCGCGGGGGATGAGCAGTTCTTC
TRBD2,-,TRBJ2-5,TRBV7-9,CASSNKRGLAGERETQYF,TGTGCCAGCAGCAATAAAAGGGGACTAGCGGGGGAACGAGAGACCCAGTACTTC
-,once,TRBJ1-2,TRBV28,CASRLEQEGNYGYTF,TGTGCCAGCAGGTTGGAGCAGGAGGGTAACTATGGCTACACCTTC
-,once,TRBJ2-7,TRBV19,CASSILAGGDEQYF,-
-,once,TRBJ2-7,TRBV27,CASSSLDRTLTYEQYF,TGTGCCAGCAGTTCCCTCGACAGGACTCTAACCTACGAGCAGTACTTC
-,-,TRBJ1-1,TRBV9,CASSAGGVENTEAFF,TGTGCCAGCAGCGCCGGAGGGGTAGAGAACACTGAAGCTTTCTTT
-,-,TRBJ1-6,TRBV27,CASSLYNSPLHF,TGTGCCAGCAGTCTTTATAATTCACCCCTCCACTTT
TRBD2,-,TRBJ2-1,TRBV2,CASTSAGGPNEQFF,TGTGCCAGCACGTCAGCGGGGGGGCCGAATGAGCAGTTCTTC
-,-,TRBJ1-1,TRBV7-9,CASSLAGDFEAFF,TGTGCCAGCAGCTTAGCGGGGGACTTTGAAGCTTTCTTT
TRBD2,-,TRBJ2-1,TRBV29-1,CSAGSGRYNEQFF,TGCAGCGCGGGGAGCGGGAGATACAATGAGCAGTTCTTC
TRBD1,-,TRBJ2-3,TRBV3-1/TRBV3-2,CASSQRSRDRDTQYF,TGTGCCAGCAGCCAACGGAGCCGGGACAGAGATACGCAGTATTTT
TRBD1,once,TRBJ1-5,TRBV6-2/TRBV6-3,CASSPGQGNFQPQHF,TGTGCCAGCAGTCCCGGACAGGGGAACTTTCAGCCCCAGCATTTT
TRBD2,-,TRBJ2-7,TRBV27,CASAGTTAYEQYF,TGTGCCAGCGCCGGGACTACTGCCTACGAGCAGTACTTC
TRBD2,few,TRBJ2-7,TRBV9,CASSAGLATTYEQYF,TGTGCCAGCAGCGCCGGACTAGCAACAACCTACGAGCAGTACTTC
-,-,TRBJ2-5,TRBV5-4,CASSLGPPGETQYF,TGTGCCAGCAGCTTGGGACCTCCGGGGGAGACCCAGTACTTC
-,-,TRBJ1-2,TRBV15,CATSTSLGVNYGYTF,TGTGCCACCAGCACTTCCCTAGGGGTTAACTATGGCTACACCTTC
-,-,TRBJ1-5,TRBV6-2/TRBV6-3,CASSYTAGGGGGNQPQHF,TGTGCCAGCAGTTACACGGCTGGGGGGGGCGGGGGTAATCAGCCCCAGCATTTT
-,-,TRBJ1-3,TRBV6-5,CASSSGQLARNTIYF,TGTGCCAGCAGCTCCGGACAGCTGGCTAGGAACACCATATATTTT
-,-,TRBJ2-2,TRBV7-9,CASSLGRQARTTGELFF,TGTGCCAGCAGCCTAGGTAGACAGGCTCGCACCACCGGGGAGCTGTTTTTT
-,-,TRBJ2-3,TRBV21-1,CASTDPTRLTSTDTQYF,TGTGCCAGCACCGACCCCACTAGACTAACTAGCACAGATACGCAGTATTTT
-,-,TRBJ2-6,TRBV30,CAWTKLWGANVLTF,TGTGCCTGGACGAAACTGTGGGGGGCCAACGTCCTGACTTTC
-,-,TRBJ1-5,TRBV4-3,CASSQDHRYNQPQHF,TGCGCCAGCAGCCAAGATCACAGGTACAATCAGCCCCAGCATTTT
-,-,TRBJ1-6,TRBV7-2,CASSLTTPNNSPLHF,TGTGCCAGCAGCTTAACGACACCCAATAATTCACCCCTCCACTTT
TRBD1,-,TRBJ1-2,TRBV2,CASNFRTGANYGYTF,TGTGCCAGCAATTTCCGGACAGGAGCTAACTATGGCTACACCTTC
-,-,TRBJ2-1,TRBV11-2,CASSLAPLAEQFF,TGTGCCAGCAGCTTAGCCCCGTTAGCTGAGCAGTTCTTC
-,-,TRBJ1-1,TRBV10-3,CAISSGAGTEAFF,TGTGCCATCTCCTCAGGGGCTGGGACTGAAGCTTTCTTT
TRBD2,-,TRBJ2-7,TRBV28,CASGTSGTLGEQYF,TGTGCCAGCGGGACTAGCGGGACCTTGGGGGAGCAGTACTTC
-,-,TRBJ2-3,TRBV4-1,CASSPWMRGSTDTQYF,TGCGCCAGCAGCCCCTGGATGAGGGGGAGCACAGATACGCAGTATTTT
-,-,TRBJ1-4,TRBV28,CASSSTTTNEKLFF,TGTGCCAGCAGTAGCACCACAACTAATGAAAAACTGTTTTTT
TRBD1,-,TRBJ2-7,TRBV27,CASSPGQSPYEQYF,TGTGCCAGCAGTCCGGGACAGTCTCCCTACGAGCAGTACTTC
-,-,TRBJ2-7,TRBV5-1,CASSLMVPSGSYEQYF,TGCGCCAGCAGCTTGATGGTCCCATCGGGCTCCTACGAGCAGTACTTC
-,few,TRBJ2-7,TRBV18,CASSPSGTISEQYF,TGTGCCAGCTCCCCAAGCGGGACAATTAGCGAGCAGTACTTC
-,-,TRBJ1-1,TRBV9,CASSTEGGNTEAFF,TGTGCCAGCAGCACCGAGGGAGGGAACACTGAAGCTTTCTTT
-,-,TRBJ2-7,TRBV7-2,CASTLTRSGHYEQYF,TGTGCCAGCACCCTAACGAGAAGCGGGCACTACGAGCAGTACTTC
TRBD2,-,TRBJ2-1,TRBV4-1,CASSQGLLAGGSNEQFF,TGCGCCAGCAGCCAGGGTTTACTAGCGGGAGGGAGCAATGAGCAGTTCTTC
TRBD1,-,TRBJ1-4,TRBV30,CAWRGDRGSEKLFF,TGTGCCTGGAGGGGGGACAGGGGATCTGAAAAACTGTTTTTT
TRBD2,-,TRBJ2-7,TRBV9,CASSVGLAESYEQYF,TGTGCCAGCAGCGTAGGACTAGCGGAGTCCTACGAGCAGTACTTC
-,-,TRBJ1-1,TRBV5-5,CASSFPGQAGAAFF,TGTGCCAGCAGCTTTCCGGGACAAGCAGGGGCAGCTTTCTTT
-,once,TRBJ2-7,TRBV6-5,CARSSSVHPFYEQYF,TGTGCCAGGAGTTCTAGCGTCCACCCATTTTACGAGCAGTACTTC
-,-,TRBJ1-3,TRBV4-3,CASSQETGAGNTIYF,TGCGCCAGCAGCCAGGAGACAGGAGCTGGAAACACCATATATTTT
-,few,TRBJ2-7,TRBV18,CASSNNYEQYF,TGTGCCAGCTCAAATAACTACGAGCAGTACTTC
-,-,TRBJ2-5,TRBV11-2,CASSPRGAGYQETQYF,TGTGCCAGCAGCCCTCGGGGGGCTGGGTACCAAGAGACCCAGTACTTC